The 25 T cell receptor beta chains given below trace back to one sample, sequenced in a study of blood T cell repertoires in COVID-19 (dated by TCRdb to 2018 to 2020). The method was the immunoSEQ multiplex PCR assay. Held by TCRdb, this immuneACCESS table contains in-frame sequences only and omits some clones. Under half of the omission traces to an unresolved V gene where checked; the cause of the rest is unknown. For this sample there are tens of thousands of clones; 80% to 95% appear just once. The top ten clones comprise over 5% of the sample. The sample consisted of peripheral blood. Receptor source: a man aged 18 to 30 with COVID-19, enrolled during active disease.

The chain links TRBV30 to TRBJ1-2, with D hard to call. Trimming shortened V by 0 bases and J by 7 bases, and 6 bases separated the two germline ends. Germline V gene lookup returns CDR1 GTSNPN and CDR2 SVGIG (reference sequence). The CDR3 contains 11 residues. As DNA, the CDR3 is TGTGCCTGGAGTGTATTAGCTGGCTACACCTTC. Its protein is CAWSVLAGYTF. The entire variable domain, with the rest obtained from reference TRBV30 and TRBJ1-2, is as follows: SQTIHQWPATLVQPVGSPLSLECTVEGTSNPNLYWYRQAAGRGLQLLFYSVGIGQISSEVPQNLSASRPQDRQFILSSKKLLLSDSGFYLCAWSVLAGYTFGSGTRLTVV.

The chain joins TRBV5-4 to TRBJ2-7; 11 bases align to TRBD2. The CDR3 has 15 residues. V lost 3 bases and J lost 1; bases outside the gene matches: 3. CDR1 and CDR2 from the germline V gene are SGHNT and YYREEE (reference sequence). In DNA, the CDR3 is TGTGCCAGCAGCTATGGACTAGCGGGTTCCTACGAGCAGTACTTC. This encodes CASSYGLAGSYEQYF.

This clone was seen a single time. This rearrangement joins TRBV6-2 or TRBV6-3 to TRBJ2-5; 14 bases agree with TRBD2. The germline V gene has CDR1 MNHEY and CDR2 SVGEGT. The CDR3 extends over 16 amino acids. V trimming: 4 bases; J trimming: 4 bases; junction bases outside the gene matches: 5. CDR3 region: CASSFGTSGSVETQYF. The CDR3 nucleotides read TGTGCCAGCAGTTTCGGGACTAGCGGGAGCGTAGAGACCCAGTACTTC.

The chain is built from TRBV2 and TRBJ1-4; the D gene is possibly TRBD1 (5 bases). V was trimmed by 6 bases and J by 9 bases, leaving 20 bases between them. The CDR3 length is 15 residues. Germline V gene data show CDR1 as SNHLY and CDR2 as FYNNEI. The CDR3 here is CASSSARRGAQKLFF. The DNA for the CDR3 is TGTGCCAGCAGCTCCGCCCGTAGGGGTGCCCAAAAACTGTTTTTT.

The chain joins TRBV5-1 to TRBJ2-7, with 10 nucleotides matching TRBD2. Germline V gives CDR1 SGHRS, CDR2 YFSETQ. V lost 4 bases, J lost 4 bases, and 8 bases stayed unmatched. The CDR3 totals 15 residues. The CDR3 loop reads CASSIRLAGDYEQYF. The CDR3 DNA sequence: TGCGCCAGCAGCATCCGCCTAGCGGGGGATTACGAGCAGTACTTC.

The chain has TRBV19 and TRBJ1-5; D possibly corresponds to TRBD1 (5 bases). The CDR3 contains 13 residues. The V and J ends lost 5 bases and 8 bases respectively, with 13 bases between them. Germline loops: CDR1 LNHDA, CDR2 SQIVND (reference sequence). The CDR3 sequence is CASSGGVREPQHF. DNA of the CDR3: TGTGCCAGTAGTGGGGGGGTAAGGGAGCCCCAGCATTTT.

The chain combines TRBV11-3 with TRBJ2-7; 7 nucleotides line up with TRBD2. The length of the CDR3 is 14 residues. CDR1 and CDR2 (germline): SGHNT, YENEEA. V was pared by 1 base and J by 6 bases, with 6 bases of the junction left unmatched. CDR3 in DNA: TGTGCCAGCAGCTTAGGCGGGAGTCAGTCCGAGCAGTACTTC. This encodes CASSLGGSQSEQYF.

The V and J genes are TRBV5-1 and TRBJ2-7; possible D gene TRBD2, 6 bases. Germline V gene data show CDR1 as SGHRS and CDR2 as YFSETQ. CDR3 size: 20 residues. Trimming cost V 0 bases and J 2 bases, with 27 bases left between them. The CDR3 nucleotides read TGCGCCAGCAGCTTGGGGCGCTTAAGGGCCTCGGGACTCAACCCCTACGAGCAGTACTTC. Translated: CASSLGRLRASGLNPYEQYF. Combining the CDR3 with reference TRBV5-1 and TRBJ2-7 gives the whole variable domain KAGVTQTPRYLIKTRGQQVTLSCSPISGHRSVSWYQQTPGQGLQFLFEYFSETQRNKGNFPGRFSGRQFSNSRSEMNVSTLELGDSALYLCASSLGRLRASGLNPYEQYFGPGTRLTVT.

The rearrangement links TRBV23-1 to TRBJ2-7; D remains ambiguous. TRBV23-1 is known as an ORF, though its function is uncertain. The CDR3 spans 15 residues. The V end lost 0 bases, the J end lost 0 bases, and 9 bases lay between the germline ends. This chain's CDR3 is CASSQSWRDSYEQYF. Here the CDR3 DNA reads TGCGCCAGCAGTCAATCGTGGAGAGACTCCTACGAGCAGTACTTC.

CDR3 DNA: TGTGCCAGCATGGCGGCGCCAAGTACTGGCTACACCTTC. It translates to CASMAAPSTGYTF. The rearrangement joins TRBV11-2 to TRBJ1-2, with unresolved D. This CDR3 contains 13 residues. CDR1 and CDR2 (germline): SGHAT, FQNNGV. V lost 7 bases to trimming and J lost 7 bases, with 16 bases between them.

This chain links TRBV2 with TRBJ2-5; 7 positions match TRBD2. Trimming at V came to 6 bases and at J to 5 bases, leaving 12 bases not matched to a gene. The germline V gene has CDR1 SNHLY and CDR2 FYNNEI. There are 15 residues in the CDR3. CDR3 loop: CASSPWGGVRETQYF. The CDR3 nucleotides are TGTGCCAGCAGCCCCTGGGGAGGGGTAAGGGAGACCCAGTACTTC.

This chain joins TRBV10-3 and TRBJ2-2, with no clear D. V was cut by 11 bases and J by 0 bases, with 13 bases left in between. CDR3 length: 14 amino acids. Germline V gene data show CDR1 as ENHRY and CDR2 as SYGVKD. The DNA of the CDR3 is TGTGCCTCCAAAGCTCCCGCGAACACCGGGGAGCTGTTTTTT. Its translation is CASKAPANTGELFF.

The V and J genes are TRBV24-1 and TRBJ2-1, with D perhaps TRBD2 (6 bases). The CDR3 is 16 residues long. V was shortened by 4 bases and J by 7 bases, with 19 bases between the two germline ends. Looked up from germline, CDR1 is KGHDR and CDR2 is SFDVKD. CDR3 sequence reads: CATSDPLNGSLNEQFF. The CDR3 nucleotides are TGTGCCACCAGTGACCCCCTCAACGGGAGCTTGAATGAGCAGTTCTTC.

V is TRBV9 and J is TRBJ2-2; TRBD2 agrees at 16 bases. Germline CDR1 and CDR2: SGDLS and YYNGEE. CDR3 length: 17 amino acids. Unmatched junction bases numbered 2, after V lost 5 bases and J lost 1 base. As DNA, the CDR3 is TGTGCCAGCAGTGGGACTAGCGGGAGGGGGAACACCGGGGAGCTGTTTTTT. Its translation: CASSGTSGRGNTGELFF.

The chain joins TRBV6-5 to TRBJ1-2, with D unresolved. CDR1 MNHEY and CDR2 SVGAGI come from the germline V gene. Trimming left V 2 bases short and J 4 bases short, with 11 bases between. CDR3 length equals 14 residues. CDR3 sequence reads: CASSYTLGGYGYTF. Written as DNA, the CDR3 is TGTGCCAGCAGTTACACTCTAGGAGGCTATGGCTACACCTTC.

The chain is built from TRBV20-1 and TRBJ2-3; 8 bases fit TRBD2. V dropped 3 bases and J dropped 2; count of bases not matched to a gene: 4. The CDR3 has 14 amino acids. Germline V CDR1 and CDR2: DFQATT, SNEGSKA (reference sequence). The CDR3 reads CSASKRGLTDTQYF. In DNA form, the CDR3 reads TGCAGTGCTAGTAAGCGGGGGCTCACAGATACGCAGTATTTT.

This chain joins TRBV5-4 and TRBJ2-7; tentatively, D is TRBD1 (6 bases). Germline V gene data show CDR1 as SGHNT and CDR2 as YYREEE (reference sequence). Trimming left V 4 bases short and J 3 bases short, with 14 bases between. This CDR3 is 14 amino acids long. The CDR3 reads CASSEGQLIYEQYF. As DNA, the CDR3 is TGTGCCAGCAGCGAAGGACAGTTGATCTACGAGCAGTACTTC.

The chain recombines TRBV28 with TRBJ2-7; 7 bases match TRBD1. CDR3 length: 15 residues. The V segment lost 7 bases and the J segment 3 bases; nucleotides outside the gene matches: 12. Germline lookup yields CDR1 MDHEN and CDR2 SYDVKM. The CDR3 region has the DNA TGTGCCAGCAAGCGACAGGGATCAGGCCGCTACGAGCAGTACTTC. Amino acids: CASKRQGSGRYEQYF.

This clone appeared a single time. The chain recombines TRBV12-5 with TRBJ2-1; TRBD2 aligns across 11 bases. V lost 2 bases to trimming and J lost 7 bases; unmatched junction nucleotides: 10. Germline CDR1 LGHNT, CDR2 FRNRAP. This CDR3 has 17 amino acids. The CDR3 sequence: CASGLSLAGGPKNEQFF. The CDR3 nucleotides read TGTGCTAGTGGTTTGTCATTAGCGGGAGGGCCTAAAAATGAGCAGTTCTTC.

The genes are TRBV7-9 and TRBJ2-3, with 8 nucleotides matching TRBD1. CDR3 length: 15 amino acids. The V segment lost 5 bases and the J segment 2 bases; nucleotides outside the gene matches: 6. Germline assignment: CDR1 SEHNR and CDR2 FQNEAQ (reference sequence). The CDR3 region is CASSPTGVSTDTQYF. The CDR3 DNA reads as TGTGCCAGCAGCCCGACAGGGGTGTCCACAGATACGCAGTATTTT.

The chain joins TRBV5-1 to TRBJ2-4; the D gene is possibly TRBD1 (5 bases). CDR3 length equals 14 residues. Trimming shortened V by 0 bases and J by 2 bases, and 6 bases separated the two germline ends. Germline CDR1 reads SGHRS; CDR2 reads YFSETQ. The CDR3 DNA reads TGCGCCAGCAGCTTGGGGGGCACCAAAAACATTCAGTACTTC. Protein sequence: CASSLGGTKNIQYF.

The chain links TRBV19 to TRBJ2-1, with 7 positions matching TRBD2. Losses at the gene ends were 6 bases for V and 9 bases for J; bases not matched to a gene: 8. CDR1 and CDR2 (germline): LNHDA, SQIVND (reference sequence). This CDR3 has 13 residues. The CDR3: CASSVGLVSEQFF. The CDR3 nucleotides read TGTGCCAGTAGCGTCGGACTAGTGTCTGAGCAGTTCTTC.

The chain couples TRBV27 to TRBJ2-2, with 8 bases matching TRBD2. V trimming: 3 bases; J trimming: 7 bases; junction bases outside the gene matches: 16. Germline V lookup: CDR1 MNHEY, CDR2 SMNVEV (reference sequence). This CDR3 region has 18 residues. CDR3 DNA: TGTGCCAGCAGTTTTACTATACCCGGGAGGGCCTTTATCGGGGAGCTGTTTTTT. Protein: CASSFTIPGRAFIGELFF.

The V gene is TRBV6-6, the J gene TRBJ1-3; D is unclear. CDR1 and CDR2 (germline): MNHNY, SVGAGI (reference sequence). The CDR3 is made up of 14 amino acids. The V end lost 6 bases, the J end lost 0 bases, and 9 bases lay between the germline ends. The CDR3 bases are TGTGCCAGCAGCCGGGTTGTCTCTGGAAACACCATATATTTT. Protein: CASSRVVSGNTIYF.

The chain uses TRBV6-5 and TRBJ2-1; 9 bases match TRBD1. CDR3 size: 15 residues. Germline V lookup: CDR1 MNHEY, CDR2 SVGAGI. The ends lost 6 bases at V and 9 bases at J; junction bases unmatched: 12. The CDR3 DNA is TGTGCCAGCAGGGGCCCCAAACAGGGGGCAAGTGAGCAGTTCTTC. This codes for CASRGPKQGASEQFF.